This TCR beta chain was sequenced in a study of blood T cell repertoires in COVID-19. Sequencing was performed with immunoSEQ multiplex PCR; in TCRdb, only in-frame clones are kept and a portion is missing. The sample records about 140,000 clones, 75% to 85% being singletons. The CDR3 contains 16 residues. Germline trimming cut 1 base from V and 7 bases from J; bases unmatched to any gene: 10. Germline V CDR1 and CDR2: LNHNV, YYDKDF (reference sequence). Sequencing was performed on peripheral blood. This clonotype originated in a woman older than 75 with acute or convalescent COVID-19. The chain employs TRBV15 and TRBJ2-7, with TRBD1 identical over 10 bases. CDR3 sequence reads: CATSRVPRDRGGEQYF. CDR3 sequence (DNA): TGTGCCACCAGCAGAGTCCCCCGGGACAGGGGTGGTGAGCAGTACTTC.